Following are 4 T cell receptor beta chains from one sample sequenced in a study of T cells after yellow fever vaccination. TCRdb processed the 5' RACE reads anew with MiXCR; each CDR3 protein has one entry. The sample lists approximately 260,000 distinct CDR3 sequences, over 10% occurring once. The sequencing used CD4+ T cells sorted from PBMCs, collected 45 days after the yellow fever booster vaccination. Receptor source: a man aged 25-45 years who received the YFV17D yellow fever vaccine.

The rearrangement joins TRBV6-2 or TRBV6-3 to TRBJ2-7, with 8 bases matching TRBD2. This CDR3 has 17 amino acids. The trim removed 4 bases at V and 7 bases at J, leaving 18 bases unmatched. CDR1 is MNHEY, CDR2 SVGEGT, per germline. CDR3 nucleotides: TGTGCCAGCAGTTTAACAATCCGACTAGCGCCCCACTTGGAGCAGTACTTC. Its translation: CASSLTIRLAPHLEQYF.

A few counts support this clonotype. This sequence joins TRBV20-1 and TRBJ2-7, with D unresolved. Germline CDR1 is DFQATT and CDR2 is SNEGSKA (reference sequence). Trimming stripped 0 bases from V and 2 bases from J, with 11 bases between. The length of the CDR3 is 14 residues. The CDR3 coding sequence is TGCAGTGCTAGAGATTCGTTCAGGACCTACGAGCAGTACTTC. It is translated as CSARDSFRTYEQYF.

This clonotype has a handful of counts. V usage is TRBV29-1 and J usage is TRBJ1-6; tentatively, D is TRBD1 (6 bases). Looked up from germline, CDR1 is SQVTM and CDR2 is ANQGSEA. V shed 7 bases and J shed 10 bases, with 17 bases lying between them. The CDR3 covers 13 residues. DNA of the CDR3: TGCAGCGCATCAGCGTCTCAGGGGTCACCCCTCCACTTT. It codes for CSASASQGSPLHF.

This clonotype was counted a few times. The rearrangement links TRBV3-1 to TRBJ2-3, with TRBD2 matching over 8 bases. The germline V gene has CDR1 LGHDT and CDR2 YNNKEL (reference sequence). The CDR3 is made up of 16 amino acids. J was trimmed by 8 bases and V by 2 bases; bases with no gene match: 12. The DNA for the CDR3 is TGTGCCAGCAGCCAATCTAGCGGGTCCATACGTGCTACGCAGTATTTT. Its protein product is CASSQSSGSIRATQYF.